This T cell receptor beta chain was sequenced during a study of radiotherapy plus CTLA-4 blockade in lung cancer. Study-wide context: An objective response was seen in around a sixth of patients, and disease control in 25% to 40%. Study-wide results and caveats: Blood TCR clones of tumor origin expanded after radiotherapy plus ipilimumab. Increased serum interferon-beta after radiation also reportedly predicted response strongly.

Note on this clone: Its cognate antigen is unknown.

Sequenced by immunoSEQ multiplex PCR; TCRdb stores in-frame clones only, minus some. Found here are some 90,000 clones, approximately 86% of them singletons; the top ten hold about 2%. Each patient with chemo-refractory metastatic non-small-cell lung cancer was treated with focal radiation plus CTLA-4 blockade using ipilimumab. This sequence originates from a human donor with non-small cell lung cancer who had a partial response to radiotherapy plus ipilimumab. The sequenced sample was peripheral blood, obtained from a patient treated with radiotherapy plus ipilimumab.

The CDR3 here is CASSPAETNEKLFF. The DNA of the CDR3 is TGCGCCAGCAGCCCCGCGGAGACTAATGAAAAACTGTTTTTT. V usage is TRBV5-1 and J usage is TRBJ1-4; D remains unclear. Germline V gene data show CDR1 as SGHRS and CDR2 as YFSETQ. V was shortened by 4 bases and J by 2 bases, with 9 bases between the two germline ends. This CDR3 has 14 residues.